The 25 T cell receptor beta chains given below trace back to one sample, sequenced in a study of blood T cell repertoires in COVID-19. Here immunoSEQ multiplex PCR was the method, and the copy in TCRdb shows in-frame clones only, minus some. The sample gives a few hundred thousand clones, approximately 86% of which show up once; less than 15% is in the top ten. Material: peripheral blood. The receptor set was obtained from a woman aged 70-85 years with COVID-19, enrolled during active disease.

This chain connects TRBV11-3 to TRBJ1-1; D is perhaps TRBD1 (6 bases). Germline V CDR1 and CDR2: SGHNT, YENEEA. The CDR3 is 16 amino acids. Trimming pared 2 bases from V and 3 bases from J, leaving 16 bases between. The CDR3 sequence is CASSLILGAWDTEAFF. The DNA of the CDR3 is TGTGCCAGCAGCTTAATCTTGGGGGCGTGGGACACTGAAGCTTTCTTT.

The CDR3 DNA is TGTGCCAGCAGCTCACAGGGAAATAGCAATCAGCCCCAGCATTTT. Translating it yields CASSSQGNSNQPQHF. V and J are TRBV11-2 and TRBJ1-5; a weak D match, TRBD1 (6 bases). V was clipped by 4 bases and J by 0 bases, with 10 bases between them. Germline-derived CDR1 and CDR2 are SGHAT and FQNNGV. The length of the CDR3 is 15 residues.

This clone was seen only once. This sequence joins TRBV7-8 and TRBJ2-7, with 7 bases identical to TRBD2. The germline CDR1 and CDR2 sequences are SGHVS and FQNEAQ. The CDR3 runs 15 residues. With V trimmed by 1 base and J by 3 bases, 6 bases remained unmatched. As DNA, the CDR3 is TGTGCCAGCAGCTTAGGGTGGACTAGTTACTACGAGCAGTACTTC. Amino acid sequence: CASSLGWTSYYEQYF.

The chain uses TRBV21-1 and TRBJ1-6. TRBV21-1 is flagged as a pseudogene. This CDR3 has 12 amino acids. Here the CDR3 reads CASRVLNSPLHF. CDR3 sequence (DNA): TGTGCCAGCAGGGTTCTAAATTCACCCCTCCACTTT.

J is TRBJ1-2 and V is TRBV18, with 12 bases that match TRBD1. Trimming took 4 bases from V and 8 from J; bases not matched to a gene: 11. The CDR3 runs to 16 residues. The germline CDR1 and CDR2 sequences are KGHSH and LQKENI. CDR3: CASSLNIRDRGPGYTF. The CDR3 DNA sequence: TGTGCCAGCTCACTAAATATCCGGGACAGGGGGCCCGGCTACACCTTC.

This clone was seen a few times. The CDR3: CASSLEGGFEAFF. For the CDR3, the DNA is TGTGCCAGCAGCTTGGAAGGGGGATTTGAAGCTTTCTTT. The chain employs TRBV5-4 and TRBJ1-1, with D possibly TRBD1 on 6 matching bases. Germline values: CDR1 SGHNT, CDR2 YYREEE (reference sequence). There are 13 residues in the CDR3. V was cut by 0 bases and J by 7 bases, with 10 bases left in between.

The V gene is TRBV5-4, the J gene TRBJ2-5; 12 bases are shared with TRBD2. Germline CDR1 SGHNT, CDR2 YYREEE (reference sequence). The CDR3 covers 15 residues. The V segment lost 3 bases and the J segment 5 bases; nucleotides outside the gene matches: 5. For the CDR3, the DNA is TGTGCCAGCAGCTCCCTAGCGGGGGGGCAGGAGACCCAGTACTTC. Protein product: CASSSLAGGQETQYF.

V usage is TRBV19 and J usage is TRBJ2-7; 8 bases are a match to TRBD1. CDR1 LNHDA and CDR2 SQIVND come from the germline V gene (reference sequence). The CDR3 extends over 14 amino acids. J gave up 3 bases and V 6 bases, and 7 bases lay outside the gene matches. The DNA of the CDR3 is TGTGCCAGTAGGCCGGGACAGGAGCTCTACGAGCAGTACTTC. Translated, it gives CASRPGQELYEQYF. The whole variable domain, remainder taken from reference TRBV19 and TRBJ2-7, is DGGITQSPKYLFRKEGQNVTLSCEQNLNHDAMYWYRQDPGQGLRLIYYSQIVNDFQKGDIAEGYSVSREKKESFPLTVTSAQKNPTAFYLCASRPGQELYEQYFGPGTRLTVT.

The chain uses TRBV6-1 and TRBJ1-4; weak D call: TRBD1 (6 bases). V was cut by 3 bases and J by 8 bases, with 13 bases left in between. CDR3 length equals 14 residues. CDR1 is MNHNS and CDR2 is SASEGT in the germline V gene. The CDR3 DNA follows: TGTGCCAGCAGTGATAGTACAGGGAAGGAAAAACTGTTTTTT. It is translated as CASSDSTGKEKLFF.

About this clone: An end of the junction does not agree with germline; a read error may underlie this. The chain carries TRBV7-8 and TRBJ2-3; 8 bases are a match to TRBD1. CDR1 SGHVS and CDR2 FQNEAQ come from the germline V gene. The CDR3 is 13 residues long. The CDR3 DNA reads as TGTGCGAGCACGACAGGGGGCACAGATACGCAGTATTTT. Amino acids: CASTTGGTDTQYF.

This clone appeared once. This chain connects TRBV5-1 to TRBJ2-2, with TRBD1 identical over 9 bases. CDR3 length equals 15 residues. Trimming cost V 3 bases and J 6 bases; bases outside gene matches: 6. CDR1 is SGHRS, CDR2 YFSETQ, per germline. CDR3 sequence (DNA): TGCGCCAGCAGCTCCTCCGGGACAGGGTCCGGGGAGCTGTTTTTT. Its protein product is CASSSSGTGSGELFF.

This chain connects TRBV2 to TRBJ2-7; D gene uncertain. The CDR3 spans 15 residues. V lost 4 bases and J lost 0, with 13 bases in between. CDR1 is SNHLY, CDR2 FYNNEI, per germline. The CDR3 protein is CASSAVDLSSYEQYF. DNA of the CDR3: TGTGCCAGCAGTGCGGTCGACTTGAGCTCCTACGAGCAGTACTTC.

The chain has TRBV27 and TRBJ2-5; D perhaps matches TRBD1 (6 bases). V gave up 3 bases and J gave up 5 bases, with 7 bases separating them. This CDR3 is built from 12 residues. Germline CDR1 MNHEY, CDR2 SMNVEV (reference sequence). The CDR3 DNA follows: TGTGCCAGCAGTTTCACAGGGGAGACCCAGTACTTC. It codes for CASSFTGETQYF.

The CDR3 DNA reads TGTGCCAGCAGTGCAGGGTGGAATCAGCCCCAGCATTTT. Encoded protein: CASSAGWNQPQHF. The chain recombines TRBV27 with TRBJ1-5; tentative D call: TRBD1 (5 bases). Trimming stripped 5 bases from V and 4 bases from J, with 9 bases between. There are 13 residues in the CDR3. Germline CDR1 is MNHEY and CDR2 is SMNVEV (reference sequence).

The V and J genes are TRBV9 and TRBJ1-2; D may be TRBD1 (6 bases). Trimming pared 3 bases from V and 6 bases from J, leaving 18 bases between. This CDR3 has 15 residues. Germline V gene sequence: CDR1 SGDLS, CDR2 YYNGEE. CDR3 in amino acids: CASSAQTGMADGYTF. CDR3 bases: TGTGCCAGCAGCGCCCAAACAGGGATGGCCGATGGCTACACCTTC.

This rearrangement joins TRBV5-8 to TRBJ2-5, with D possibly being TRBD2 (6 bases). The CDR3 contains 16 residues. Trimming pared 3 bases from V and 1 base from J, leaving 16 bases between. Per germline, CDR1 SGHTS and CDR2 YDEGEE. The CDR3 DNA sequence: TGTGCCAGCAGCTCCCCCGATAGCGGCCTCCAAGAGACCCAGTACTTC. This gives the protein CASSSPDSGLQETQYF.

The V gene is TRBV12-3 or TRBV12-4, the J gene TRBJ1-2, with 8 bases identical to TRBD1. The CDR3 length is 13 residues. Unmatched junction bases numbered 7, after V lost 9 bases and J lost 4 bases. CDR3 nucleotide sequence: TGTGCCAGTGGACAGGGTCTAGCCTATGGCTACACCTTC. This translates into CASGQGLAYGYTF.

The chain has TRBV20-1 and TRBJ1-1; 8 bases align to TRBD1. Germline V gene sequence: CDR1 DFQATT, CDR2 SNEGSKA (reference sequence). This CDR3 contains 13 residues. The V segment lost 3 bases and the J segment 5 bases; nucleotides outside the gene matches: 5. CDR3 bases: TGCAGTGCTAGTGTAACAGGGGGAACTGAAGCTTTCTTT. Translation: CSASVTGGTEAFF.

This chain joins TRBV6-5 and TRBJ2-1; TRBD2 agrees at 8 bases. CDR3 length: 14 amino acids. V shed 7 bases, J shed 8 bases, and the junction held 10 bases outside the gene matches. Germline CDR1 reads MNHEY; CDR2 reads SVGAGI. CDR3 amino acids: CASTHGAGGYEQFF. CDR3 DNA sequence: TGTGCCAGCACCCACGGGGCGGGGGGCTATGAGCAGTTCTTC.

This rearrangement joins TRBV6-4 to TRBJ2-7; the D gene is possibly TRBD2 (6 bases). V lost 0 bases and J lost 4, with 13 bases in between. The CDR3 totals 15 residues. Germline values: CDR1 MRHNA, CDR2 SNTAGT. The CDR3 loop reads CASSDSLRESYEQYF. The DNA of the CDR3 is TGTGCCAGCAGTGACTCTCTTCGGGAGAGTTACGAGCAGTACTTC.

The J gene is TRBJ1-5, the V gene TRBV21-1. TRBV21-1 is a pseudogene. This CDR3 has 15 amino acids. CDR3 coding DNA: TGTGCCAGCAGCAAGGGCCTCGGGATTAGGCAGCCCCAGCATTTT. Translation: CASSKGLGIRQPQHF.

The chain is built from TRBV5-6 and TRBJ2-1; possible D gene TRBD2, 6 bases. The CDR3 extends over 12 amino acids. Looked up from germline, CDR1 is SGHDT and CDR2 is YYEEEE. With 7 bases removed from V and 10 bases from J, the gap between germline ends came to 15 bases. CDR3 bases: TGTGCCAGCGGGAGGACTGCCTTAGAGCAGTTCTTC. Amino acids: CASGRTALEQFF.

This chain connects TRBV18 to TRBJ2-6; D possibly corresponds to TRBD1 (6 bases). V was cut by 3 bases and J by 0 bases, with 9 bases left in between. Germline V gives CDR1 KGHSH, CDR2 LQKENI. The CDR3 has 16 amino acids. As DNA, the CDR3 is TGTGCCAGCTCACCGACAGGCTACTCTGGGGCCAACGTCCTGACTTTC. Encoded protein: CASSPTGYSGANVLTF.

The chain has TRBV1 and TRBJ1-6. TRBV1 represents a pseudogene. This CDR3 comprises 17 residues. The DNA for the CDR3 is TGCACCAGCAGCTTAAGTTGGGGGGAAAGGAATAATTCACCCCTCCACTTT. It encodes CTSSLSWGERNNSPLHF.

The chain joins TRBV9 to TRBJ1-1, with 7 bases identical to TRBD1. J lost 11 bases, V lost 5 bases, and 12 bases had no gene match. Germline V gives CDR1 SGDLS, CDR2 YYNGEE. This CDR3 contains 13 residues. CDR3 residues: CASRKMGQSTAFF. The CDR3 nucleotides are TGTGCCAGCAGAAAAATGGGACAGTCGACGGCTTTCTTT.